This is a list of T cell receptor beta chains from one sample in a study of response to subunit inactivated influenza vaccine. TCRdb passed the RT-PCR reads through MiXCR, listing each CDR3 protein once. The sample consists of over 400,000 distinct CDR3 sequences, approximately 11% of them appearing once. Sequences were derived from PBMCs from blood, sampled around seven weeks after vaccination. These receptors were taken from a man between 45 and 60 years old who received an inactivated influenza vaccine. The CDR3 runs from the conserved cysteine through the conserved F or W. Fields, in order: J gene, clone size, V gene, D gene, CDR3 protein, CDR3 DNA. The D gene is left open where the match is weak. Size is stated as once, few, many, or a class for an expanded clone.

>TRBJ2-4|few|TRBV7-2|TRBD1
CASSAGTGLAKNIQYF
TGTGCCAGCAGCGCGGGGACAGGCCTAGCCAAAAACATTCAGTACTTC
>TRBJ2-3|few|TRBV29-1|.
CSVETYGRFLTDTQYF
TGCAGCGTTGAGACGTACGGGAGATTTTTGACAGATACGCAGTATTTT
>TRBJ2-3|few|TRBV6-1|.
CASSEQGATDTQYF
TGTGCCAGCAGTGAACAGGGAGCCACAGATACGCAGTATTTT
>TRBJ2-5|many|TRBV2|.
CAIQQYQETQYF
TGTGCCATCCAGCAGTACCAAGAGACCCAGTACTTC
>TRBJ2-5|many|TRBV11-2|TRBD2
CASSLGGEETQYF
TGTGCCAGCAGCTTGGGGGGGGAGGAGACCCAGTACTTC
>TRBJ2-1|few|TRBV7-2|.
CASSLAYEQFF
TGTGCCAGCAGCTTAGCGTATGAGCAGTTCTTC
>TRBJ1-1|few|TRBV10-3|.
CAISDLIALGSEAFF
TGTGCCATCAGCGACCTTATAGCCTTGGGTTCTGAAGCTTTCTTT
>TRBJ2-3|few|TRBV4-2|TRBD1
CASSQPDRDAADTQYF
TGTGCCAGCAGCCAACCGGACAGGGACGCCGCAGATACGCAGTATTTT
>TRBJ2-3|few|TRBV5-1|TRBD2
CASSLALLAGGATTDTQYF
TGCGCCAGCAGCTTGGCACTTCTAGCGGGGGGAGCCACCACAGATACGCAGTATTTT
>TRBJ2-1|few|TRBV2|.
CASTKEGLTFNEQFF
TGTGCCAGCACAAAAGAGGGGCTAACATTCAATGAGCAGTTCTTC